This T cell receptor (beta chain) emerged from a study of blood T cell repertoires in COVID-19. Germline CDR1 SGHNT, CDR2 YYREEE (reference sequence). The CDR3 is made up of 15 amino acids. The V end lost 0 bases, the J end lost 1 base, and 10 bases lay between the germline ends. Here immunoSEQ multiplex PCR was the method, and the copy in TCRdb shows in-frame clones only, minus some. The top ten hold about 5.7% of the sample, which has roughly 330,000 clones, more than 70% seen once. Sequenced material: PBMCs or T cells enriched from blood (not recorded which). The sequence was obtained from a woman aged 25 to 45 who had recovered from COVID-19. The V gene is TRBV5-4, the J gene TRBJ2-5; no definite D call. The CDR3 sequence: CASSLGAFSQETQYF. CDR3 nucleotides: TGTGCCAGCAGCTTGGGGGCATTTTCCCAAGAGACCCAGTACTTC. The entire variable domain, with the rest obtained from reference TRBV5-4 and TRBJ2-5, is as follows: ETGVTQSPTHLIKTRGQQVTLRCSSQSGHNTVSWYQQALGQGPQFIFQYYREEENGRGNFPPRFSGLQFPNYSSELNVNALELDDSALYLCASSLGAFSQETQYFGPGTRLLVL.